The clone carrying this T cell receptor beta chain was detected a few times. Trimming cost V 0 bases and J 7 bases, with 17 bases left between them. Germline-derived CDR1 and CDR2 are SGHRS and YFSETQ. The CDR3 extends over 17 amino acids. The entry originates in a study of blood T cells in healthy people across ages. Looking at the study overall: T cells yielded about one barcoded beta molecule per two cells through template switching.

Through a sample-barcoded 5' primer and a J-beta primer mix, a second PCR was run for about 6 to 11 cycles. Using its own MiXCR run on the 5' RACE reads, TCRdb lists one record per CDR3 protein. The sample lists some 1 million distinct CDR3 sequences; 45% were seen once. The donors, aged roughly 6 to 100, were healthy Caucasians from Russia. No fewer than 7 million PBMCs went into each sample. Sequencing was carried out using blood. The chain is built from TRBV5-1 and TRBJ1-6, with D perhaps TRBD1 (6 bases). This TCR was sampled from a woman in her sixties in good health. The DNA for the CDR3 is TGCGCCAGCAGCTTGGGGGGCCAGCCGAGGGGGAATTCACCCCTCCACTTT. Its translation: CASSLGGQPRGNSPLHF.